This T cell receptor (beta chain) was retrieved from a study of cytomegalovirus exposure and HLA in healthy donors. Whole-study findings and limits: Cytomegalovirus association was assigned to about 150 TCR beta chains.

PCR amplification relied on 60 Vbeta primers (plus 13 Jbeta primers). The table came from immunoSEQ multiplex PCR; TCRdb's copy has only in-frame clones and leaves some out. Of approximately 150,000 clones in the sample, nearly 85% were seen once. In its sample, this clone was seen a few times. Its antigen is undetermined. Germline V gene sequence: CDR1 SGHRS, CDR2 YFSETQ. The CDR3 has 15 amino acids. The V segment lost 0 bases and the J segment 6 bases; nucleotides outside the gene matches: 3. The chain combines TRBV5-1 with TRBJ2-2; 9 bases align to TRBD2. What was sequenced was PBMCs. The sequence was obtained from a male donor in good health and CMV-seronegative. This CDR3 is CASSLDLAGAGELFF. CDR3 nucleotide sequence: TGCGCCAGCAGCTTGGATTTAGCGGGAGCCGGGGAGCTGTTTTTT.